Shown below are 5 T cell receptor beta chains from a single sample sequenced in a study of cytotoxic CD8 clonotypes in ibrutinib-treated CLL. Profiling relied on immunoSEQ multiplex PCR, and the TCRdb table lists in-frame clones only, not all of them. Of about 130,000 clones in the sample, about 79% were seen once. This specimen was PBMCs, taken after 12 months of ibrutinib treatment. The receptors come from a human donor with chronic lymphocytic leukemia.

This chain links TRBV4-1 with TRBJ2-7; no firm D call. The germline CDR1 and CDR2 sequences are MGHRA and YSYEKL. The CDR3 contains 14 residues. V was trimmed by 0 bases and J by 3 bases, leaving 9 bases between them. This CDR3 reads CASSQDRANYEQYF. The DNA of the CDR3 is TGCGCCAGCAGCCAAGATAGGGCAAACTACGAGCAGTACTTC.

V is TRBV5-4 and J is TRBJ1-2; 7 bases match TRBD1. V trimming: 4 bases; J trimming: 5 bases; junction bases outside the gene matches: 5. Germline CDR1 and CDR2: SGHNT and YYREEE (reference sequence). The CDR3 sequence is 13 residues long. The CDR3 nucleotides are TGTGCCAGCAGCGTACAGGGGAAGTATGGCTACACCTTC. This encodes CASSVQGKYGYTF.

This clone was observed a single time. The CDR3 sequence: CSVTDPYTQYF. CDR3 coding DNA: TGCAGCGTTACAGACCCCTATACGCAGTATTTT. J is TRBJ2-3 and V is TRBV29-1; no clear D. CDR3 size: 11 residues. CDR1 is SQVTM and CDR2 is ANQGSEA in the germline V gene. The V gene lost 5 bases and the J gene lost 7 bases, with 10 bases spanning the gap.

The chain has TRBV7-7 and TRBJ2-7; D not resolved. V was pared by 6 bases and J by 3 bases, with 12 bases between. Germline loops: CDR1 SSHAT, CDR2 FNYEAQ (reference sequence). CDR3 length: 13 residues. CDR3 nucleotide sequence: TGTGCCAGCAGTCGAGACATCAACTACGAGCAGTACTTC. Its protein product is CASSRDINYEQYF.

The chain couples TRBV5-1 to TRBJ2-7, with 10 bases lining up with TRBD2. This CDR3 has 16 residues. CDR1 is SGHRS, CDR2 YFSETQ, per germline. Trimming took 0 bases from V and 0 from J; bases not matched to a gene: 3. CDR3 DNA sequence: TGCGCCAGCAGCTTGGGGGCTAGCGGGAGCTCCTACGAGCAGTACTTC. This codes for CASSLGASGSSYEQYF. Full variable domain (outside the CDR3, taken from reference TRBV5-1 and TRBJ2-7): KAGVTQTPRYLIKTRGQQVTLSCSPISGHRSVSWYQQTPGQGLQFLFEYFSETQRNKGNFPGRFSGRQFSNSRSEMNVSTLELGDSALYLCASSLGASGSSYEQYFGPGTRLTVT.